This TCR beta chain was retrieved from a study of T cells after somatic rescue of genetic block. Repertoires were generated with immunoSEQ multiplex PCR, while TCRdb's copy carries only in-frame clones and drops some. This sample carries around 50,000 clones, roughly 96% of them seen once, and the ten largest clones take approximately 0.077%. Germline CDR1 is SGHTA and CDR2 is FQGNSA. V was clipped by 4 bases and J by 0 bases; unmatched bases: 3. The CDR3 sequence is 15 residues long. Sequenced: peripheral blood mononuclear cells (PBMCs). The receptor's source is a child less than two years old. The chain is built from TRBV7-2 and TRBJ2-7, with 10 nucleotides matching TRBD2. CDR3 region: CASSWTSGGSYEQYF. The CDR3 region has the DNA TGTGCCAGCAGCTGGACTAGCGGTGGCTCCTACGAGCAGTACTTC.